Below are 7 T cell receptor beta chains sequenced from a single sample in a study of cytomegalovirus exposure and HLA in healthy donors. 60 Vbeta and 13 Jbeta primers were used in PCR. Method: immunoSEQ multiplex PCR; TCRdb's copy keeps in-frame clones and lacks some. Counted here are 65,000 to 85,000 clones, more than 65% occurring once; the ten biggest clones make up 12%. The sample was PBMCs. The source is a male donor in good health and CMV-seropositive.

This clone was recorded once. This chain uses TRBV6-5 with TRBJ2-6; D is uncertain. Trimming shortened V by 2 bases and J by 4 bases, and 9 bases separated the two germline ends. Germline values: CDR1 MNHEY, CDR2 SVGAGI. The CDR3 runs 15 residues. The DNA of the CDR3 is TGTGCCAGCAGTTACGGGCCCCCCGGGGCCAACGTCCTGACTTTC. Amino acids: CASSYGPPGANVLTF.

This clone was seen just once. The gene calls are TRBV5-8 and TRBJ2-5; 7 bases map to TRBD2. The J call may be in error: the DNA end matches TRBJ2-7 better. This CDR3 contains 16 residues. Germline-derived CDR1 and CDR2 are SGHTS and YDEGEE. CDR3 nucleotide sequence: TGTGCCAGCAGCGTAACTACGGGGGGTTTCTTCTACGAGCAGTACTTC. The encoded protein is CASSVTTGGFFYEQYF.

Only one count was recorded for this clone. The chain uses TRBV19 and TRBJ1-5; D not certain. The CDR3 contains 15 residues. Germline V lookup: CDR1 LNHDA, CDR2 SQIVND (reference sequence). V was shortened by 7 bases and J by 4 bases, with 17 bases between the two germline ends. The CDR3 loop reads CASKPFDIVNQPQHF. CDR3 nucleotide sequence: TGTGCCAGTAAGCCATTCGACATAGTAAATCAGCCCCAGCATTTT.

DNA of the CDR3: TGCGCCCCCCGGACAGAGCAGTTCTTC. Protein product: CAPRTEQFF. The chain joins TRBV23-1 to TRBJ2-1, with D maybe TRBD1 (5 bases). TRBV23-1 falls under the ORF class, with uncertain function. The length of the CDR3 is 9 residues. Trimming shortened V by 11 bases and J by 10 bases, and 9 bases separated the two germline ends.

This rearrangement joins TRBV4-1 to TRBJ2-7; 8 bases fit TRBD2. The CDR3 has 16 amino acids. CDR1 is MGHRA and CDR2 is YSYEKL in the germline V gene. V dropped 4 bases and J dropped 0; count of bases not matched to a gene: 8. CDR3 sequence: CASSPLSGASSYEQYF. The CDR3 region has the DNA TGCGCCAGCAGCCCCCTTAGCGGGGCGAGCTCCTACGAGCAGTACTTC.

The DNA for the CDR3 is TGTGCCAGCTCGACGTCAGGAATGTCCTACGAGCAGTACTTC. Translating gives CASSTSGMSYEQYF. V usage is TRBV18 and J usage is TRBJ2-7, with unresolved D. This CDR3 has 14 residues. In germline, CDR1 is KGHSH, CDR2 LQKENI. Between the trimmed V and J ends, which lost 6 bases and 1 base, there was a span of 13 bases.

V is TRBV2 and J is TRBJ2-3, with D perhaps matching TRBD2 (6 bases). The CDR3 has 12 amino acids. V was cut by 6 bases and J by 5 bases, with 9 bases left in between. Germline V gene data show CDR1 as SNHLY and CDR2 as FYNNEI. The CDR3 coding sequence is TGTGCCAGCAGGACCGGGGGAGATACGCAGTATTTT. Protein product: CASRTGGDTQYF.